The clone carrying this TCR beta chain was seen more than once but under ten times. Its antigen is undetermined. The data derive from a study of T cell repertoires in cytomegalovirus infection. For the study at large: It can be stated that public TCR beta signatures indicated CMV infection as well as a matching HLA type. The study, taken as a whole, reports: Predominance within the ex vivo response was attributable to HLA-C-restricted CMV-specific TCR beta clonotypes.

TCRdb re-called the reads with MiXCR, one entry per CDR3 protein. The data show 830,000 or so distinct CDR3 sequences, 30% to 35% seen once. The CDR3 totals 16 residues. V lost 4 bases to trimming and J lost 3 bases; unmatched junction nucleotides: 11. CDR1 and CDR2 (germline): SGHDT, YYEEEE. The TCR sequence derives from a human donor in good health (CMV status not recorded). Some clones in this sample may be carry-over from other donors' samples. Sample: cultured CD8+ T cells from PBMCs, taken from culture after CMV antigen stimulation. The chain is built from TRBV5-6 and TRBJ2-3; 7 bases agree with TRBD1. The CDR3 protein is CASSTGQALGTDTQYF. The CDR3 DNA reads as TGTGCCAGCAGCACCGGACAGGCCCTGGGGACAGATACGCAGTATTTT.